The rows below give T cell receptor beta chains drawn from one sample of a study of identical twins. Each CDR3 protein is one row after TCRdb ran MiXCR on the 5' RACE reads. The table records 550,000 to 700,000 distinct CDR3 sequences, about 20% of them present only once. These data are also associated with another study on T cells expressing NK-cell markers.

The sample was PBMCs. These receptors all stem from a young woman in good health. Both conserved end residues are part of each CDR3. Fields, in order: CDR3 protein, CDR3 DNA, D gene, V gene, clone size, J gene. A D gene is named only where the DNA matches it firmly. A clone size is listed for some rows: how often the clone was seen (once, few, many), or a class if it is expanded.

cdr3_aa: CASIYHGQGKETQYF
cdr3_nt: TGTGCCAGCATCTACCACGGACAGGGGAAAGAGACCCAGTACTTC
d_call: TRBD1
v_call: TRBV5-4
clone_size: NA
j_call: TRBJ2-5

cdr3_aa: CSARGWIAGETGELFF
cdr3_nt: TGCAGTGCCCGGGGTTGGATAGCGGGAGAAACCGGGGAGCTGTTTTTT
d_call: TRBD2
v_call: TRBV20-1
clone_size: few
j_call: TRBJ2-2

cdr3_aa: CASSYSSEAEIQYF
cdr3_nt: TGTGCCAGCAGTTACAGCTCGGAAGCGGAAATCCAGTACTTC
d_call: NA
v_call: TRBV6-5
clone_size: few
j_call: TRBJ2-5

cdr3_aa: CASSHPDGVRNTGELFF
cdr3_nt: TGCGCCAGCAGCCATCCCGACGGGGTTAGGAACACCGGGGAGCTGTTTTTT
d_call: NA
v_call: TRBV4-1
clone_size: NA
j_call: TRBJ2-2

cdr3_aa: CSARVGTTYWDEQFF
cdr3_nt: TGCAGTGCCAGGGTCGGGACTACTTATTGGGATGAGCAGTTCTTC
d_call: TRBD2
v_call: TRBV20-1
clone_size: NA
j_call: TRBJ2-1

cdr3_aa: CASSTTGGRDTGELFF
cdr3_nt: TGCGCCAGCAGCACTACAGGGGGCCGGGACACCGGGGAGCTGTTTTTT
d_call: TRBD1
v_call: TRBV5-1
clone_size: NA
j_call: TRBJ2-2

cdr3_aa: CASSWGWDRPYAEQYF
cdr3_nt: TGTGCCAGCAGTTGGGGGTGGGACCGTCCCTATGCCGAGCAGTACTTC
d_call: NA
v_call: TRBV27
clone_size: NA
j_call: TRBJ2-7

cdr3_aa: CASTGGSPSYNEQFF
cdr3_nt: TGTGCCAGCACCGGAGGGAGCCCTTCCTACAATGAGCAGTTCTTC
d_call: NA
v_call: TRBV6-2/TRBV6-3
clone_size: many
j_call: TRBJ2-1

cdr3_aa: CASSLPGTSSNEQFF
cdr3_nt: TGCGCCAGCAGCCTGCCCGGGACTAGCTCCAATGAGCAGTTCTTC
d_call: TRBD2
v_call: TRBV4-1
clone_size: NA
j_call: TRBJ2-1

cdr3_aa: CASSRNSGFGTSINEQFF
cdr3_nt: TGTGCCAGCAGCAGAAACTCGGGTTTCGGGACTTCGATTAATGAGCAGTTCTTC
d_call: NA
v_call: TRBV5-5
clone_size: NA
j_call: TRBJ2-1

cdr3_aa: CSAAKGITDTQYF
cdr3_nt: TGCAGTGCTGCTAAGGGGATCACAGATACGCAGTATTTT
d_call: NA
v_call: TRBV20-1
clone_size: NA
j_call: TRBJ2-3

cdr3_aa: CSAAPGAGEARRETQYF
cdr3_nt: TGCAGTGCTGCCCCTGGCGCGGGAGAAGCTCGAAGGGAGACCCAGTACTTC
d_call: TRBD2
v_call: TRBV20-1
clone_size: NA
j_call: TRBJ2-5

cdr3_aa: CASRTHPSGDSPNF
cdr3_nt: TGTGCCAGCAGGACCCACCCCTCCGGGGATAGTCCTAACTTC
d_call: NA
v_call: TRBV2
clone_size: NA
j_call: TRBJ2-4

cdr3_aa: CSARAASGVGANVLTF
cdr3_nt: TGCAGTGCTAGAGCCGCTAGCGGGGTAGGGGCCAACGTCCTGACTTTC
d_call: TRBD2
v_call: TRBV20-1
clone_size: NA
j_call: TRBJ2-6

cdr3_aa: CARGLINTEAFF
cdr3_nt: TGTGCCAGGGGACTAATTAACACTGAAGCTTTCTTT
d_call: NA
v_call: TRBV30
clone_size: NA
j_call: TRBJ1-1

cdr3_aa: CASSSRDHKETQYF
cdr3_nt: TGCGCCAGCAGCTCCCGGGATCATAAAGAGACCCAGTACTTC
d_call: NA
v_call: TRBV5-1
clone_size: NA
j_call: TRBJ2-5

cdr3_aa: CASSSLRGGSPLHF
cdr3_nt: TGTGCCAGCAGTAGCCTCAGGGGAGGATCACCCCTCCACTTT
d_call: NA
v_call: TRBV12-3/TRBV12-4
clone_size: many
j_call: TRBJ1-6

cdr3_aa: CSAADRSVGLFF
cdr3_nt: TGCAGTGCAGCCGACAGAAGTGTTGGACTGTTTTTT
d_call: NA
v_call: TRBV20-1
clone_size: few
j_call: TRBJ1-4

cdr3_aa: CASSQDPSVSYEQYF
cdr3_nt: TGCGCCAGCAGCCAAGATCCCTCAGTCTCCTACGAGCAGTACTTC
d_call: NA
v_call: TRBV4-3
clone_size: NA
j_call: TRBJ2-7

cdr3_aa: CASSLNSGANTGELFF
cdr3_nt: TGTGCCAGCAGCCTTAATAGCGGGGCGAACACCGGGGAGCTGTTTTTT
d_call: TRBD2
v_call: TRBV9
clone_size: few
j_call: TRBJ2-2

cdr3_aa: CSVDAVPYGYTF
cdr3_nt: TGCAGCGTTGACGCCGTCCCCTATGGCTACACCTTC
d_call: NA
v_call: TRBV29-1
clone_size: many
j_call: TRBJ1-2

cdr3_aa: CASSSHSIPLGPHRF
cdr3_nt: TGTGCCAGCAGCTCTCACTCAATCCCACTAGGCCCTCACCGGTTC
d_call: NA
v_call: TRBV3-1
clone_size: NA
j_call: TRBJ2-1

cdr3_aa: CSVPTPRSEQFF
cdr3_nt: TGCAGCGTCCCCACACCTCGGAGTGAGCAGTTCTTC
d_call: NA
v_call: TRBV29-1
clone_size: NA
j_call: TRBJ2-1

cdr3_aa: CASSVRDSRRGSFTDTQYF
cdr3_nt: TGTGCCAGCAGCGTCCGGGACAGTAGGCGGGGGAGCTTCACAGATACGCAGTATTTT
d_call: NA
v_call: TRBV11-1
clone_size: NA
j_call: TRBJ2-3

cdr3_aa: CASSWGEVYEQYF
cdr3_nt: TGTGCCAGCAGCTGGGGGGAGGTCTACGAGCAGTACTTC
d_call: NA
v_call: TRBV5-6
clone_size: few
j_call: TRBJ2-7

cdr3_aa: CASSRLGGGEQFF
cdr3_nt: TGTGCCAGCAGCCGGTTAGGCGGAGGTGAGCAGTTCTTC
d_call: NA
v_call: TRBV3-1
clone_size: NA
j_call: TRBJ2-1